This passage covers 2 T cell receptor beta chains from one sample sequenced in a study of spatial heterogeneity in lung cancer. TCRdb re-called the 5' RACE reads with MiXCR, one entry per CDR3 protein. The sample yields 40,000 to 55,000 distinct CDR3 sequences, roughly an eighth seen once. The time point: sample taken at primary tumor resection. The material sequenced was PBMCs, taken at surgery. Receptors originate from a male donor with early-stage non-small cell lung cancer.

The chain combines TRBV29-1 with TRBJ1-5, with D possibly matching TRBD1 (6 bases). V lost 4 bases and J 1 base, leaving 8 bases between the germline ends. The length of the CDR3 is 13 residues. The V gene's germline CDR1 is SQVTM and CDR2 ANQGSEA. For the CDR3, the DNA is TGCAGCGTTGGAGGGGGGAGCAATCAGCCCCAGCATTTT. Translated: CSVGGGSNQPQHF.

The CDR3 region has the DNA TGTGCCAGCAGCTCACCCCCGGGGGCCCTTAGCTCCTACAATGAGCAGTTCTTC. Its translation is CASSSPPGALSSYNEQFF. V usage is TRBV5-4 and J usage is TRBJ2-1; D may be TRBD1 or TRBD2 (6 bases each). From germline, CDR1 is SGHNT and CDR2 YYREEE (reference sequence). V lost 3 bases and J lost 0, with 19 bases in between. There are 18 residues in the CDR3.